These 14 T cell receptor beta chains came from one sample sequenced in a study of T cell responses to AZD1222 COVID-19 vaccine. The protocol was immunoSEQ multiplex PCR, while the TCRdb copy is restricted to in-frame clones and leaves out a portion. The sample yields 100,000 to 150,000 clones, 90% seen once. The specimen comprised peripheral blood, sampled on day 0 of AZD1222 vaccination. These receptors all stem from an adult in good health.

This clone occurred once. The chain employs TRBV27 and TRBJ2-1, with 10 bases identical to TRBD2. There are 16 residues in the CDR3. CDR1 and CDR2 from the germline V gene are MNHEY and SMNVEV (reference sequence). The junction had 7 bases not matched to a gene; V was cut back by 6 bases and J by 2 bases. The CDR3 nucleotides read TGTGCCAGCAGGACGGCTAGCGGGAGAACCTACAATGAGCAGTTCTTC. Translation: CASRTASGRTYNEQFF.

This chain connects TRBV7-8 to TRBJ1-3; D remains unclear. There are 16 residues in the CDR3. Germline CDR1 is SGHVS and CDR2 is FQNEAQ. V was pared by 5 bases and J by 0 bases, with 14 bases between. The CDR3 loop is CASSPYSLDSGNTIYF. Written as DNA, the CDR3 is TGTGCCAGCAGCCCCTACAGCCTCGACTCTGGAAACACCATATATTTT.

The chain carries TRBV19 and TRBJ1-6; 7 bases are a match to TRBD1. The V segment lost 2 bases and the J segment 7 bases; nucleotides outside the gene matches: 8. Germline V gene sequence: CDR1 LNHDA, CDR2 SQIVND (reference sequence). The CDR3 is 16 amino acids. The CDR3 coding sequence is TGTGCCAGTAGTATATCGGGTTCGGGACAGAATTCACCCCTCCACTTT. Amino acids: CASSISGSGQNSPLHF.

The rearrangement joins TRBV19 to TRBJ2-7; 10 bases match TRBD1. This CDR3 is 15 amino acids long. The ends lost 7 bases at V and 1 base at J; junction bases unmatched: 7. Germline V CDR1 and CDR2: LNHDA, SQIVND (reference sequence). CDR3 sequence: CASTKTGGASYEQYF. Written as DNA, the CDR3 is TGTGCCAGTACCAAGACAGGGGGCGCTTCCTACGAGCAGTACTTC.

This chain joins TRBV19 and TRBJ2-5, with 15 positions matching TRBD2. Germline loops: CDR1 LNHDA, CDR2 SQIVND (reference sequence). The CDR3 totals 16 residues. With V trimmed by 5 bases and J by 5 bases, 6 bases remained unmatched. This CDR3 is CASSYGLAGGLETQYF. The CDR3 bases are TGTGCCAGTAGTTACGGACTAGCGGGAGGGCTGGAGACCCAGTACTTC.

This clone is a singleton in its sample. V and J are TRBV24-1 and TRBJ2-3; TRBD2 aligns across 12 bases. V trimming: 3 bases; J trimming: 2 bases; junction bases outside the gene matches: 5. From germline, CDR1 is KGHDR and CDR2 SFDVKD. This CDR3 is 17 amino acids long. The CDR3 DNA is TGTGCCACCAGTGATCCTGGACTAGCGGGGAACACAGATACGCAGTATTTT. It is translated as CATSDPGLAGNTDTQYF.

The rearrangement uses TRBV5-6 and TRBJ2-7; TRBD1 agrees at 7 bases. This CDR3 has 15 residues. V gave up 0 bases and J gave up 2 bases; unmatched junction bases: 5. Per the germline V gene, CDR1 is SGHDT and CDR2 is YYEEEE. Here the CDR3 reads CASSLEQGFTYEQYF. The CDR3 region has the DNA TGTGCCAGCAGCTTGGAACAGGGGTTCACCTACGAGCAGTACTTC.

The CDR3 bases are TGTGCCAGCAGCTTATGGGGCAGGGAGGCCGGGGAGCTGTTTTTT. It specifies CASSLWGREAGELFF. J is TRBJ2-2 and V is TRBV11-2, with D maybe TRBD2 (6 bases). The CDR3 is made up of 15 amino acids. The ends were cut back, 2 bases at V and 6 bases at J, with 13 bases in the middle. Germline assignment: CDR1 SGHAT and CDR2 FQNNGV.

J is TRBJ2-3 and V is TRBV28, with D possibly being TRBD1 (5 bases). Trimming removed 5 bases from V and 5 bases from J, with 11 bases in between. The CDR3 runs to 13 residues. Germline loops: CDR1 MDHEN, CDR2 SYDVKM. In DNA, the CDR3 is TGTGCCAGCAGTCCCAAGGGGCGAGATACGCAGTATTTT. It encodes CASSPKGRDTQYF.

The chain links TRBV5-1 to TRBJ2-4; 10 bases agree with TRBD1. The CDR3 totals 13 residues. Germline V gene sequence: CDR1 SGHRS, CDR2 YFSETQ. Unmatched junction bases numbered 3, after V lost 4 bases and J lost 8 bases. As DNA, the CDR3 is TGCGCCAGCAGCCGGGACAGGGGAGACATTCAGTACTTC. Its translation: CASSRDRGDIQYF.

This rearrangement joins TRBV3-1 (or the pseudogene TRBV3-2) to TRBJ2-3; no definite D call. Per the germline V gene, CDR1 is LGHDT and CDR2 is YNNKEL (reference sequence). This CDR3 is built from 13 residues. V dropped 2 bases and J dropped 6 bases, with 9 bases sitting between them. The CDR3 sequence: CASSQLTVDTQYF. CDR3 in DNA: TGTGCCAGCAGCCAACTGACTGTGGATACGCAGTATTTT.

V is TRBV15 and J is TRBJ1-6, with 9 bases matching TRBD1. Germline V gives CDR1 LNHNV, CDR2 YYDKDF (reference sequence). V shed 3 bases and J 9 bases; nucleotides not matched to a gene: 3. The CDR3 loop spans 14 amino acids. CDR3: CATSSTGGLSPLHF. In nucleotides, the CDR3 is TGTGCCACCAGCAGTACAGGGGGCCTTTCACCCCTCCACTTT.

The CDR3 is CASRLHGGPQHF. The CDR3 DNA is TGTGCCAGCAGACTACACGGTGGACCCCAGCATTTT. The chain is built from TRBV6-5 and TRBJ1-5; no clear D gene. The CDR3 is made up of 12 amino acids. Germline CDR1 MNHEY, CDR2 SVGAGI. The ends were cut back, 6 bases at V and 10 bases at J, with 13 bases in the middle.

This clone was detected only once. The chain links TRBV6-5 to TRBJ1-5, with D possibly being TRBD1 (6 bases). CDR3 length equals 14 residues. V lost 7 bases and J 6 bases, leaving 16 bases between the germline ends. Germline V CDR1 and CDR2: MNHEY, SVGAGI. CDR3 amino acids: CASIGLGGGQPQHF. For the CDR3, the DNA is TGTGCCAGCATCGGACTCGGGGGCGGTCAGCCCCAGCATTTT.